This section outlines one TCR beta chain sequence together with its context. Antigen unknown. A read error is possible here, since a much larger clone lies one base away. This same CDR3 is encoded by further DNA sequences in the sample. The data derive from a study of shared clonotypes between healthy human individuals. Regarding the study as a whole: Owing to a small donor count, the genetic and exposure-history diversity represented was limited. Some clonotypes were shared by all four sorted-subset donors, while others were not shared. The non-shared ones had lower generation probabilities than the shared ones. Naive subsets usually exceeded memory subsets in estimated richness.

As defined, naive CD8 cells were CD45RO-negative and positively selected for CCR7, with terminally differentiated effector memory CD45RA+ cells excluded. There were no recent acute infections or vaccinations among the donors, who were healthy HIV-negative adults. The method was immunoSEQ multiplex PCR; TCRdb's version includes in-frame clones alone and lacks a portion of them. The data show about 2,200,000 clones, with about 92% seen just once and under 2% held by the top ten. The receptor comes from a man between 18 and 35 years old in good health. Some clones in this sample may be carry-over from other donors' samples. The sequencing input was naive CD8+ T cells from PBMCs.

In nucleotides, the CDR3 is TGTGCCAGCAGCTTAGTGGGCTACGAGCAGTACTTC. Translating it yields CASSLVGYEQYF. The chain is built from TRBV7-2 and TRBJ2-7; D unresolved. V was cut by 1 base and J by 3 bases, with 4 bases left in between. This CDR3 has 12 amino acids. CDR1 SGHTA and CDR2 FQGNSA come from the germline V gene.